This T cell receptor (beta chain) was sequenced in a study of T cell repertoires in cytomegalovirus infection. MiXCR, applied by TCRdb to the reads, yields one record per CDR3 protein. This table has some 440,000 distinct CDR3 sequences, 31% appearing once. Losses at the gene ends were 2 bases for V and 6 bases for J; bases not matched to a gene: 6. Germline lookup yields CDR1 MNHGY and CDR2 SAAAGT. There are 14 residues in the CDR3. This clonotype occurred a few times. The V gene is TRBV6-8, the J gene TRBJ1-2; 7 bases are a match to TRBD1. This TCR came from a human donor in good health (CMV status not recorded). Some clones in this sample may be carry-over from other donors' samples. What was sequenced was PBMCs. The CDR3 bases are TGTGCCAGCAGTTACAAGGGGGCGAGGCATGGCTACACCTTC. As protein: CASSYKGARHGYTF.